This section outlines one T cell receptor beta chain sequence together with its context. The antigen remains unidentified. V dropped 8 bases and J dropped 4; count of bases not matched to a gene: 11. Germline CDR1 and CDR2: SNHLY and FYNNEI. This CDR3 region has 16 residues. Repertoires were generated with immunoSEQ multiplex PCR, while TCRdb's copy carries only in-frame clones and drops some. Counted here are 330,000 or so clones, approximately 67% occurring once; the ten biggest clones make up roughly 6%. The data were taken from a study of cytotoxic CD8 clonotypes in ibrutinib-treated CLL. Study details: Collecting the response samples happened after a median around twelve months of treatment, with a range of 6 to 36. On average, around 100,000 productive rearrangements and just over 250,000 productive templates per sample. Study-level findings and limits: Rising at ibrutinib response, clonality subsequently fell back toward baseline at progression. Private clonotypes, not public ones, expanded at ibrutinib response.

This sequence originates from a human donor with chronic lymphocytic leukemia. The chain uses TRBV2 and TRBJ1-3; 10 bases are shared with TRBD1. Sequencing used PBMCs, obtained after 36 months of ibrutinib treatment. CDR3 sequence reads: CASWRQGAAGGNTIYF. Written as DNA, the CDR3 is TGTGCCAGCTGGAGACAGGGGGCGGCGGGCGGAAACACCATATATTTT.